These 32 T cell receptor beta chains were all obtained from the same sample, sequenced in a study of cytomegalovirus exposure and HLA in healthy donors. This PCR relied on a set of 60 Vbeta primers and 13 Jbeta primers. The method was immunoSEQ multiplex PCR; TCRdb's version includes in-frame clones alone and lacks a portion of them. The data contain approximately 150,000 clones, over 75% of them singletons. Sequenced material: PBMCs. These receptors originate from a young man in good health and CMV-seropositive.

The V call is TRBV28, the J call TRBJ1-6, with D possibly matching TRBD1 (6 bases). The germline gives CDR1 MDHEN, CDR2 SYDVKM. The CDR3 length is 15 residues. Between the trimmed V and J ends, which lost 6 bases and 5 bases, there was a span of 14 bases. CDR3 bases: TGTGCCAGCAGACAGGGCCCCGGGAATAATTCACCCCTCCACTTT. Its protein product is CASRQGPGNNSPLHF.

The CDR3 spells CASSSGTSGRYEQYF. The CDR3 DNA reads TGTGCCAGCAGCTCCGGGACTAGCGGGAGATACGAGCAGTACTTC. This chain links TRBV11-2 with TRBJ2-7; TRBD2 agrees at 14 bases. The CDR3 covers 15 residues. Germline V gene sequence: CDR1 SGHAT, CDR2 FQNNGV. Trimming took 4 bases from V and 4 from J; bases not matched to a gene: 3.

The rearrangement links TRBV7-2 to TRBJ1-1; 7 bases line up with TRBD1. This CDR3 region has 13 residues. The J segment lost 5 bases and the V segment lost 5 bases, leaving 5 bases of the junction unmatched. Germline assignment: CDR1 SGHTA and CDR2 FQGNSA. DNA of the CDR3: TGTGCCAGCAGCCGCAGGGGGGATACTGAAGCTTTCTTT. This translates into CASSRRGDTEAFF. Variable domain in full (rest from reference TRBV7-2 and TRBJ1-1): GAGVSQSPSNKVTEKGKDVELRCDPISGHTALYWYRQSLGQGLEFLIYFQGNSAPDKSGLPSDRFSAERTGGSVSTLTIQRTQQEDSAVYLCASSRRGDTEAFFGQGTRLTVV.

The chain couples TRBV11-2 to TRBJ2-1; D uncertain. The V end lost 1 base, the J end lost 4 bases, and 8 bases lay between the germline ends. Germline V gives CDR1 SGHAT, CDR2 FQNNGV. The CDR3 consists of 14 residues. The CDR3 nucleotides read TGTGCCAGCAGCTTAGTCTGGCCTTACAATGAGCAGTTCTTC. It is translated as CASSLVWPYNEQFF.

The chain's CDR3 is CASSKASSGDSTDTQYF. The CDR3 coding sequence is TGCGCCAGCAGCAAAGCCTCTAGCGGAGATAGCACAGATACGCAGTATTTT. The chain links TRBV4-1 to TRBJ2-3, with TRBD2 matching over 7 bases. From germline, CDR1 is MGHRA and CDR2 YSYEKL. The CDR3 loop spans 17 amino acids. Trimming at V came to 5 bases and at J to 0 bases, leaving 11 bases not matched to a gene.

The V gene is TRBV5-1, the J gene TRBJ2-2, with TRBD2 identical over 7 bases. Germline V gene lookup returns CDR1 SGHRS and CDR2 YFSETQ. The CDR3 totals 18 residues. The ends lost 0 bases at V and 1 base at J; junction bases unmatched: 9. The CDR3 here is CASSLDPLAVLNTGELFF. Here the CDR3 DNA reads TGCGCCAGCAGCTTGGATCCTCTAGCGGTTTTGAACACCGGGGAGCTGTTTTTT.

The rearrangement uses TRBV6-1 and TRBJ1-3, with unresolved D. Germline V gene sequence: CDR1 MNHNS, CDR2 SASEGT. This CDR3 contains 13 residues. Trimming cost V 3 bases and J 4 bases, with 7 bases left between them. CDR3 amino acids: CASSDLSGNTIYF. CDR3 coding DNA: TGTGCCAGCAGTGACCTATCCGGAAACACCATATATTTT.

This sequence joins TRBV29-1 and TRBJ1-1; possibly TRBD1 for D (6 bases). The CDR3 extends over 13 amino acids. V was shortened by 8 bases and J by 1 base, with 14 bases between the two germline ends. Germline V CDR1 and CDR2: SQVTM, ANQGSEA. The CDR3 reads CSPQRQENTEAFF. CDR3 nucleotide sequence: TGCAGCCCCCAGCGACAGGAGAACACTGAAGCTTTCTTT.

The genes are TRBV28 and TRBJ2-7, with TRBD2 matching 7 bases. The J segment lost 4 bases and the V segment lost 3 bases, leaving 6 bases of the junction unmatched. Germline CDR1 and CDR2: MDHEN and SYDVKM. The CDR3 is made up of 14 amino acids. The CDR3 nucleotides are TGTGCCAGCAGTTTCATGGGGGGGTTATACGAGCAGTACTTC. Its protein product is CASSFMGGLYEQYF.

This clone showed up just a few times. V gene TRBV13 combines with J gene TRBJ2-7, with unresolved D. Deletions cut 4 bases from V and 1 base from J, with 17 bases between. Germline CDR1 PRHDT, CDR2 FYEKMQ (reference sequence). The CDR3 runs 16 residues. This chain's CDR3 is CASSSQNTPGSYEQYF. DNA for the CDR3: TGTGCCAGCAGCTCCCAGAATACCCCAGGTTCCTACGAGCAGTACTTC.

The chain is built from TRBV28 and TRBJ2-5; D may be TRBD1 (6 bases). The germline V and J ends were trimmed by 6 bases and 5 bases, with 16 bases remaining between them. CDR1 and CDR2 (germline): MDHEN, SYDVKM. There are 14 residues in the CDR3. CDR3 bases: TGTGCCAGCAGCGCCCCGGCAGGGGTCGAGACCCAGTACTTC. Translation: CASSAPAGVETQYF.

The chain recombines TRBV28 with TRBJ2-7; no reliable D call. The CDR3 extends over 10 amino acids. The ends were cut back, 6 bases at V and 4 bases at J, with 4 bases in the middle. From germline, CDR1 is MDHEN and CDR2 SYDVKM. CDR3 sequence: CASRSYEQYF. CDR3 coding DNA: TGTGCCAGCAGATCGTACGAGCAGTACTTC.

The V gene is TRBV2, the J gene TRBJ1-4; D gene uncertain. Trimming shortened V by 4 bases and J by 6 bases, and 9 bases separated the two germline ends. This CDR3 region has 13 residues. Germline CDR1 SNHLY, CDR2 FYNNEI. The CDR3 reads CASSGVIYEKLFF. For the CDR3, the DNA is TGTGCCAGCAGTGGAGTGATTTATGAAAAACTGTTTTTT.

The chain joins TRBV6-6 to TRBJ2-3, with unresolved D. V was shortened by 2 bases and J by 1 base, with 10 bases between the two germline ends. This CDR3 has 15 residues. From germline, CDR1 is MNHNY and CDR2 SVGAGI (reference sequence). The CDR3 DNA follows: TGTGCCAGCAGTTACGTCGTAGCAGGCACAGATACGCAGTATTTT. It is translated as CASSYVVAGTDTQYF.

V and J are TRBV7-6 and TRBJ1-5; D may be TRBD1 (5 bases). The CDR3 is 15 amino acids. Germline CDR1 reads SGHVS; CDR2 reads FNYEAQ. The germline V and J ends were trimmed by 5 bases and 2 bases, with 13 bases remaining between them. The CDR3 reads CASSPGGERNQPQHF. DNA of the CDR3: TGTGCCAGCAGCCCTGGAGGGGAACGCAATCAGCCCCAGCATTTT.

The chain employs TRBV4-1 and TRBJ1-1, with D perhaps matching TRBD1 (6 bases). Germline CDR1 reads MGHRA; CDR2 reads YSYEKL. The CDR3 consists of 15 residues. The V and J ends lost 4 bases and 0 bases respectively, with 12 bases between them. This CDR3 is CASSPQGNMNTEAFF. As DNA, the CDR3 is TGCGCCAGCAGCCCTCAGGGGAACATGAACACTGAAGCTTTCTTT.

This clone was found once. V and J are TRBV5-1 and TRBJ1-2, with D perhaps TRBD1 (5 bases). The germline CDR1 and CDR2 sequences are SGHRS and YFSETQ. The CDR3 runs 15 residues. Trimming took off 0 bases at V and 5 bases at J, with 14 bases between the two ends. CDR3 in amino acids: CASSLAGRAAYGYTF. For the CDR3, the DNA is TGCGCCAGCAGCTTGGCAGGGAGGGCGGCTTATGGCTACACCTTC. The whole variable domain, filled in from reference TRBV5-1 and TRBJ1-2, reads KAGVTQTPRYLIKTRGQQVTLSCSPISGHRSVSWYQQTPGQGLQFLFEYFSETQRNKGNFPGRFSGRQFSNSRSEMNVSTLELGDSALYLCASSLAGRAAYGYTFGSGTRLTVV.

Here the CDR3 DNA reads TGTGCCAGCAGGTCTTTAGCGGGGGGGCAGGAGCAGTACTTC. The encoded protein is CASRSLAGGQEQYF. J is TRBJ2-7 and V is TRBV7-2; 11 bases align to TRBD2. Trimming cost V 6 bases and J 7 bases; bases outside gene matches: 8. Germline V gene sequence: CDR1 SGHTA, CDR2 FQGNSA. The CDR3 is 14 amino acids. The variable domain in full, completed from reference TRBV7-2 and TRBJ2-7, reads GAGVSQSPSNKVTEKGKDVELRCDPISGHTALYWYRQSLGQGLEFLIYFQGNSAPDKSGLPSDRFSAERTGGSVSTLTIQRTQQEDSAVYLCASRSLAGGQEQYFGPGTRLTVT.

Only a few counts were recorded for this clone. This chain connects TRBV9 to TRBJ1-3; 8 nucleotides align to TRBD1. V gave up 0 bases and J gave up 0 bases; unmatched junction bases: 8. Looked up from germline, CDR1 is SGDLS and CDR2 is YYNGEE. The CDR3 consists of 18 residues. Here the CDR3 reads CASSVGGQGASSGNTIYF. In nucleotides, the CDR3 is TGTGCCAGCAGCGTAGGTGGTCAGGGGGCTTCCTCTGGAAACACCATATATTTT.

The chain is built from TRBV4-3 and TRBJ2-5, with 8 bases lining up with TRBD1. CDR1 and CDR2 (germline): LGHNA, YSLEER. J was trimmed by 5 bases and V by 3 bases; bases with no gene match: 8. The CDR3 is made up of 15 amino acids. The CDR3 sequence is CASSQANRGSETQYF. The CDR3 DNA sequence: TGCGCCAGCAGCCAGGCTAACAGGGGGTCGGAGACCCAGTACTTC.

The V and J genes are TRBV6-5 and TRBJ2-7; TRBD2 matches 13 bases. The CDR3 totals 15 residues. The ends lost 2 bases at V and 2 bases at J; junction bases unmatched: 0. Per germline, CDR1 MNHEY and CDR2 SVGAGI. CDR3: CASSYTSGGAYEQYF. CDR3 in DNA: TGTGCCAGCAGTTACACTAGCGGGGGGGCCTACGAGCAGTACTTC.

The rearrangement links TRBV5-8 to TRBJ1-6; D may be TRBD1 (6 bases). The CDR3 is 15 residues long. Germline CDR1 is SGHTS and CDR2 is YDEGEE. The germline V and J ends were trimmed by 4 bases and 10 bases, with 18 bases remaining between them. CDR3 sequence: CASSPGSGVGSPLHF. In DNA form, the CDR3 reads TGTGCCAGCAGCCCGGGGTCAGGGGTCGGGTCACCCCTCCACTTT.

V usage is TRBV25-1 and J usage is TRBJ2-1; the D is unclear. Germline CDR1 MGHDK, CDR2 SYGVNS. CDR3 length: 15 amino acids. The germline V and J ends were trimmed by 3 bases and 0 bases, with 9 bases remaining between them. CDR3 protein: CASSDPTSSYNEQFF. The DNA for the CDR3 is TGTGCCAGCAGTGACCCCACGAGCTCCTACAATGAGCAGTTCTTC.

V gene TRBV28 combines with J gene TRBJ2-1; 7 bases line up with TRBD2. Germline loops: CDR1 MDHEN, CDR2 SYDVKM. V shed 4 bases, J shed 8 bases, and the junction held 5 bases outside the gene matches. The CDR3 has 13 amino acids. The CDR3 DNA sequence: TGTGCCAGCAGTTACGGCGGGAGCCATGAGCAGTTCTTC. It is translated as CASSYGGSHEQFF.

The chain uses TRBV6-5 and TRBJ2-1, with 7 bases fitting TRBD2. The CDR3 consists of 15 residues. Looked up from germline, CDR1 is MNHEY and CDR2 is SVGAGI. Trimming cost V 3 bases and J 5 bases; bases outside gene matches: 7. The chain's CDR3 is CASSYRLAAHNEQFF. In nucleotides, the CDR3 is TGTGCCAGCAGTTATCGGCTAGCGGCCCACAATGAGCAGTTCTTC.

V is TRBV5-1 and J is TRBJ2-7; maybe TRBD2 (6 bases). The germline gives CDR1 SGHRS, CDR2 YFSETQ. Trimming left V 5 bases short and J 0 bases short, with 9 bases between. CDR3 length: 13 amino acids. DNA for the CDR3: TGCGCCAGCAGGCCGGGGGTCTCCTACGAGCAGTACTTC. Translating gives CASRPGVSYEQYF.

As concerns this clone: Distinct nucleotide sequences in the sample also encode this CDR3. This chain joins TRBV28 and TRBJ1-5; 10 nucleotides match TRBD1. The CDR3 spans 15 residues. Germline values: CDR1 MDHEN, CDR2 SYDVKM. V lost 6 bases and J lost 2; bases outside the gene matches: 4. The CDR3 nucleotides are TGTGCCAGCAGCCCCGGGACAGGGGGCAATCAGCCCCAGCATTTT. Its protein product is CASSPGTGGNQPQHF.

This rearrangement joins TRBV28 to TRBJ2-7; TRBD2 matches at 8 bases. Germline V gene data show CDR1 as MDHEN and CDR2 as SYDVKM. The J segment lost 5 bases and the V segment lost 3 bases, leaving 12 bases of the junction unmatched. CDR3 size: 16 residues. The CDR3 spells CASSLVRAGGGDEQYF. The CDR3 bases are TGTGCCAGCAGTTTGGTTCGGGCGGGGGGCGGCGACGAGCAGTACTTC.

The CDR3 is CASSLESGADSPLHF. In nucleotides, the CDR3 is TGTGCCAGCAGCTTGGAATCAGGGGCGGATTCACCCCTCCACTTT. This chain joins TRBV5-4 and TRBJ1-6; weak D call: TRBD1 (6 bases). There are 15 residues in the CDR3. V was trimmed by 0 bases and J by 8 bases, leaving 12 bases between them. Germline CDR1 and CDR2: SGHNT and YYREEE (reference sequence). Variable domain in full (rest from reference TRBV5-4 and TRBJ1-6): ETGVTQSPTHLIKTRGQQVTLRCSSQSGHNTVSWYQQALGQGPQFIFQYYREEENGRGNFPPRFSGLQFPNYSSELNVNALELDDSALYLCASSLESGADSPLHFGNGTRLTVT.

This CDR3 is CASSQTGGLGYTF. The CDR3 DNA follows: TGCGCCAGCAGCCAAACAGGGGGCCTTGGCTACACCTTC. This sequence joins TRBV5-1 and TRBJ1-2, with TRBD1 identical over 9 bases. Germline CDR1 reads SGHRS; CDR2 reads YFSETQ. This CDR3 contains 13 residues. With V trimmed by 4 bases and J by 7 bases, 5 bases remained unmatched.

This rearrangement joins TRBV29-1 to TRBJ1-5; no definite D call. The ends were cut back, 6 bases at V and 9 bases at J, with 9 bases in the middle. This CDR3 contains 10 residues. Germline values: CDR1 SQVTM, CDR2 ANQGSEA. This chain's CDR3 is CSVGGSPQHF. The CDR3 DNA sequence: TGCAGCGTAGGAGGTTCGCCCCAGCATTTT. Filled out from reference TRBV29-1 and TRBJ1-5, the complete variable domain reads SAVISQKPSRDICQRGTSLTIQCQVDSQVTMMFWYRQQPGQSLTLIATANQGSEATYESGFVIDKFPISRPNLTFSTLTVSNMSPEDSSIYLCSVGGSPQHFGDGTRLSIL.

The chain uses TRBV7-2 and TRBJ1-2; TRBD1 agrees at 8 bases. The V segment lost 5 bases and the J segment 5 bases; nucleotides outside the gene matches: 7. The CDR3 has 14 residues. CDR1 is SGHTA and CDR2 is FQGNSA in the germline V gene. As DNA, the CDR3 is TGTGCCAGCAGCCCCCAGGGGGCCCGGTATGGCTACACCTTC. It yields the protein CASSPQGARYGYTF.